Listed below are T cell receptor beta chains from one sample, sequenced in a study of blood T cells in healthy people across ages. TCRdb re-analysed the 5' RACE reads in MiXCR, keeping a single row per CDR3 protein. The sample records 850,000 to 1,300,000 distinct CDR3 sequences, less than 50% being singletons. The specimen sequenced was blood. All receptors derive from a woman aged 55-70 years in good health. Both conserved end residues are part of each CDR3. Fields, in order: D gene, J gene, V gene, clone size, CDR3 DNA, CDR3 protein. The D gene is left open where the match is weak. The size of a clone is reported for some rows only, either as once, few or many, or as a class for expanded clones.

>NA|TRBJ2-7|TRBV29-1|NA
TGCAGCGCCTTTGTTCCCGTCACCTACGAGCAGTACTTC
CSAFVPVTYEQYF
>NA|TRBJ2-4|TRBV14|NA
TGTGCCAGCAGCCACGATTACCGGGATCCTTTAGCCAAAAACATTCAGTACTTC
CASSHDYRDPLAKNIQYF
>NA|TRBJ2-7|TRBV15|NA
TGTGCCACCAGCAGCCCCTCTGGCGGAGAAACCTACAATGAGCAGTACTTC
CATSSPSGGETYNEQYF
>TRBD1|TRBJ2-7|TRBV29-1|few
TGCAGCGTTGAAGATAAGGGGGCCCCGTACTTC
CSVEDKGAPYF
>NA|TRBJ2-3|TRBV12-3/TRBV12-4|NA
TGTGCCAGCAGTTCCAACGGAGGGGGGACTAGCACAGATACGCAGTATTTT
CASSSNGGGTSTDTQYF
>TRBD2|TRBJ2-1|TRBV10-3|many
TGTGCCGCCACTGGGAGTGGGACTAGCGGGACCTTCAATGAGCAGTTCTTC
CAATGSGTSGTFNEQFF
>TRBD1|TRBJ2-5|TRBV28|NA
TGTGCCAGCAGCACTAACAGGGGGGACATAAAGTGGCGAGAGACCCAGTACTTC
CASSTNRGDIKWRETQYF
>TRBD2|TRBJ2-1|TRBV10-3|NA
TGTGCCATAGGACTAGCGGGAACCAATGAGCAGTTCTTC
CAIGLAGTNEQFF
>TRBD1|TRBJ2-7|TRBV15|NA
TGTGCCACCAGCAGAGATGCCAGGGGGCTCTACGAGCAGTACTTC
CATSRDARGLYEQYF
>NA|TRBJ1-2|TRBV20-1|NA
TGCAGTGCTAGAGATCATAGGCTAACCTCTAACTATGGCTACACCTTC
CSARDHRLTSNYGYTF
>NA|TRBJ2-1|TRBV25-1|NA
TGTGCCAGCAGTGAATCGGTCTACAATGAGCAGTTCTTC
CASSESVYNEQFF
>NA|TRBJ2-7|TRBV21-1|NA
TGTGCCAGCAGCAAAGCAGCGGGACTTACCTACGAGCAGTACTTC
CASSKAAGLTYEQYF
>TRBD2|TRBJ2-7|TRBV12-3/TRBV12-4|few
TGTGCCAGCAGTTTAGCGCGGGAGGTCTACGAGCAGTACTTC
CASSLAREVYEQYF
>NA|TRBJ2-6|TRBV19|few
TGTGCCAGTAGTATAGCAACAGAACACTCTGGGGCCAACGTCCTGACTTTC
CASSIATEHSGANVLTF
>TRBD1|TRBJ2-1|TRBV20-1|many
TGCAGTGCTAGAGACGAGGACAGGGTACGGCCTTACAATGAGCAGTTCTTC
CSARDEDRVRPYNEQFF
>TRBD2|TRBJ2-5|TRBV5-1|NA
TGCGCCAGCAGCTCGGGGACTAGCCTCCTCCAAGAGACCCAGTACTTC
CASSSGTSLLQETQYF
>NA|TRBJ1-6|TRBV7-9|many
TGTGCCAGCAGCTCGAATTCACCCCTCCACTTT
CASSSNSPLHF
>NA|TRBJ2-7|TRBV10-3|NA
TGTGCCATCAGTGAGTCTGTGCAGGGGGGGTACGAGCAGTACTTC
CAISESVQGGYEQYF
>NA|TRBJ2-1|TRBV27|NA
TGTGCCAGCAGTTTACGTAATAGCTGGTACTCCCACAATGAGCAGTTCTTC
CASSLRNSWYSHNEQFF
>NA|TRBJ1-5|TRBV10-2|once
TGCGCCAGCAGTGAGCTCAACAATCAGCCCCAGCATTTT
CASSELNNQPQHF
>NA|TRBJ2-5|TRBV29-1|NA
TGCAGCGCTGCAGTTCTGAGGGGCAGGGAGACCCAGTACTTC
CSAAVLRGRETQYF
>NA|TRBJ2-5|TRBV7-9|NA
TGTGCCAGCAGCCTAGCGTTGGGGGGAGGCCAAGAGACCCAGTACTTC
CASSLALGGGQETQYF
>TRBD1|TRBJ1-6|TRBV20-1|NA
TGCAGTGCTGCTACAGGGGGGGAGGGATCACCCCTCCACTTT
CSAATGGEGSPLHF
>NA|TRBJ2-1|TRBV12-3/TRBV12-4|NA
TGTGCCAGCAGTCGGGACATGAAGGGCAATGAGCAGTTCTTC
CASSRDMKGNEQFF
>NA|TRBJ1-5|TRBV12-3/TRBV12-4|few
TGTGCCAGCAGTTTAGGGTCGGGAGCCCAGCCCCAGCATTTT
CASSLGSGAQPQHF
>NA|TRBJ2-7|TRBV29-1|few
TGCAGCCCCGAGGGTGAGGGGAAGCAGCACGAGCAGTACTTC
CSPEGEGKQHEQYF
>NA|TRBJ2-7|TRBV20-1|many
TGCAGTGCTAACAGGGTTTCCTACGAGCAGTACTTC
CSANRVSYEQYF
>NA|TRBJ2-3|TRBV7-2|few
TGTGCCAGCAGCTTAGGGACACATAACACAGATACGCAGTATTTT
CASSLGTHNTDTQYF
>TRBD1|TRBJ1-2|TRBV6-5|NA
TGTGCCAGCCTCAAAAGGGGGCCTAACTATGGCTACACCTTC
CASLKRGPNYGYTF
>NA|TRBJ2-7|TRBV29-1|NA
TGCAGCGTTGAGCCGGCCAGGGGATACGAGCAGTACTTC
CSVEPARGYEQYF
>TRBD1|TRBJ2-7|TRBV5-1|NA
TGCGCCAGCAGCGATATCCCGGGACAGGGGGCAGGCGAGCAGTACTTC
CASSDIPGQGAGEQYF
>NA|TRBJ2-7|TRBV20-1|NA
TGCAGTGCTAGAGGGGGCTGGGGGTACGAGCAGTACTTC
CSARGGWGYEQYF
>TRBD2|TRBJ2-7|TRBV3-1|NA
TGTGCCAGCAGCCCCCGTTCAGGGAGGGTATACGAGCAGTACTTC
CASSPRSGRVYEQYF
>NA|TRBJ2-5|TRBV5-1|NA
TGCGCCGGCAGCCACACTACAGGGCAAGAGACCCAGTACTTC
CAGSHTTGQETQYF
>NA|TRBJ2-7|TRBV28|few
TGTGCCAGCAGTTTCCCGAACGAGGGCTACGAGCAGTACTTC
CASSFPNEGYEQYF
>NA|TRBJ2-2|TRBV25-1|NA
TGTGCCAGCAGTGGGGCTAAGAACACCGGGGAGCTGTTTTTT
CASSGAKNTGELFF
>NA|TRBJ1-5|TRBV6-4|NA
TGTGCCGCCACCCCCGGGATCAGAGAACAGCCCCAGCATTTT
CAATPGIREQPQHF
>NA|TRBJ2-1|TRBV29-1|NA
TGCAGCGTTGTGGCACAGACCTACAATGAGCAGTTCTTC
CSVVAQTYNEQFF
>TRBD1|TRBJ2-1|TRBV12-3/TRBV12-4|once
TGTGCCAGCAGGACGACAGGGGGGACCAATGAGCAGTTCTTC
CASRTTGGTNEQFF
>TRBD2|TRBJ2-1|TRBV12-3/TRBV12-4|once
TGTGCCAGCAGTGTAGACACTGGACTAGGAGGGTTCTTC
CASSVDTGLGGFF
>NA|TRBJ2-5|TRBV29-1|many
TGCAGCGTTGCTTTAGGGGGACGGGAGACCCAGTACTTC
CSVALGGRETQYF
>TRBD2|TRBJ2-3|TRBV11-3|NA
TGTGCCAGCAGCGCAGGAGCGGGAGGGCCATGGGATACGCAGTATTTT
CASSAGAGGPWDTQYF
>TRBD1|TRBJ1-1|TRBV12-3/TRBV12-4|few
TGTGCCAGCAGTCCCGACAGGGGGGGGAACACTGAAGCTTTCTTT
CASSPDRGGNTEAFF
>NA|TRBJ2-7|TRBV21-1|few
TGTGCCAGCAGCGCATCGGGGACAGGGTCAACCTCCTACGAGCAGTACTTC
CASSASGTGSTSYEQYF
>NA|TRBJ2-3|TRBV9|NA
TGTGCCAGCAGCGAACGGAAAATTCGAACAGATACGCAGTATTTT
CASSERKIRTDTQYF
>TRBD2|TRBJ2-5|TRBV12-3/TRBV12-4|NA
TGTGCCAGCAGTTCGGATGCGACTAGCGGGGACGAGACCCAGTACTTC
CASSSDATSGDETQYF
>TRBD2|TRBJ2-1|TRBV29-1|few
TGCAGCGTTGGAAGCGGGGGGACGAATGAGCAGTTCTTC
CSVGSGGTNEQFF
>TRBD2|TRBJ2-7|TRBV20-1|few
TGCAGTGCTAGCGGACTACGAGCGGGAGGCGCCTACGAGCAGTACTTC
CSASGLRAGGAYEQYF
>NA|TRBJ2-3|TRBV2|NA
TGTGCCAGCAGGGACGTGGGTGCAGATACGCAGTATTTT
CASRDVGADTQYF
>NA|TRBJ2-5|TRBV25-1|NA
TGTGCCACGGCGGAAGGGGGACAAGAGACCCAGTACTTC
CATAEGGQETQYF
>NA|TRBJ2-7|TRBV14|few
TGTGCCAGCAGCCAAGTGGCCGGAGGCCCCTACGAGCAGTACTTC
CASSQVAGGPYEQYF
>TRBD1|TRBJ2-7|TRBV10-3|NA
TGTGCCATCAGTCACGCGACAGGGTTCGACGAGCAGTACTTC
CAISHATGFDEQYF
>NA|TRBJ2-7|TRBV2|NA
TGTGCCAGCACCGGGGGGCTTACCTACGAGCAGTACTTC
CASTGGLTYEQYF
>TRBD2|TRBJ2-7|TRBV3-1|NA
TGTGCCAGCAGCCCGGGGAGGGCGTATAACGAGCAGTACTTC
CASSPGRAYNEQYF
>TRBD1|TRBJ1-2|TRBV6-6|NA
TGTGCCAGCAGTTTCTCCGCCACAGGGGGAAATGGCTACACCTTC
CASSFSATGGNGYTF
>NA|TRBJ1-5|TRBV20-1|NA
TGCAGTGCTAGAGATCGTTACAGGGAGGATCAGCCCCAGCATTTT
CSARDRYREDQPQHF
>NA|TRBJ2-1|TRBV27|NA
TGTGCCAGCGGTTTATCTCAGGACCACTCAGGCTACAATGAGCAGTTCTTC
CASGLSQDHSGYNEQFF
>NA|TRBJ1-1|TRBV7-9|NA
TGTGCCAGCAGCTTGGGGGAAACTGAAGCTTTCTTT
CASSLGETEAFF
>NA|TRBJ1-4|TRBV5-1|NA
TGCGCCAGCAGCAGCACAGGAGTAACTAATGAAAAACTGTTTTTT
CASSSTGVTNEKLFF
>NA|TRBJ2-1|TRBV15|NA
TGTGCCACCAGCAGTCCCTGGGAAAGCTCCTACAATGAGCAGTTCTTC
CATSSPWESSYNEQFF